One T cell receptor (beta chain) is described in this entry. Using a constant-region primer together with ProtoScript II reverse transcriptase, TCR beta cDNA was made from roughly 500 ng of total RNA. Sequencing libraries for TCR beta derived from three nested multiplex PCR rounds that used slightly modified ARM-PCR. Running 9 to 11 cycles apiece, the first two PCR rounds relied on TRBV1-TRBV30 forward primers together with a C-beta reverse primer. TCRdb called the multiplex PCR reads again in MiXCR, with one record for every CDR3 protein. The repertoire consists of about 110,000 distinct CDR3 sequences, with roughly three fifths occurring once and the leading ten covering around 9%. The data stem from a study of tumor-infiltrating lymphocytes in primary liver carcinoma. Total RNA and DNA came together from 20-30 mg of bulk tissue without cell sorting. The CDR3 length is 17 residues. Looked up from germline, CDR1 is MNHEY and CDR2 is SVGAGI. V dropped 6 bases and J dropped 2 bases, with 21 bases sitting between them.

The sequenced material came from liver tumor tissue from sampling region 1. The sample's subset: tumor region T1, superior pole. The receptor's source is an older woman with primary liver carcinoma and hepatitis B virus infection. The genes are TRBV6-5 and TRBJ2-3; D not certain. The CDR3 DNA reads TGTGCCAGCAGCCGACAAGCGCCGAGTGGGGACACAGATACGCAGTATTTT. Translated: CASSRQAPSGDTDTQYF.